The 10 T cell receptor beta chains given below trace back to one sample, sequenced in a study of T cells in tumors after PD-1 blockade. Assay used: immunoSEQ multiplex PCR; TCRdb lists only in-frame clones, some missing. In the table there are 12,000 to 15,000 clones, 65% to 70% of which are singletons. The starting material was tumor tissue, obtained after anti-PD-1 treatment. The source is a human donor with cutaneous squamous cell carcinoma.

V and J are TRBV27 and TRBJ1-1; D is ambiguous. Germline assignment: CDR1 MNHEY and CDR2 SMNVEV (reference sequence). V was trimmed by 5 bases and J by 5 bases, leaving 12 bases between them. There are 13 residues in the CDR3. The CDR3 coding sequence is TGTGCCAGCAGTGTTCGAGTTTTTACTGAAGCTTTCTTT. As protein: CASSVRVFTEAFF.

The sample holds one count of this clone. The V and J genes are TRBV3-1 (or the pseudogene TRBV3-2) and TRBJ2-3, with TRBD2 matching over 15 bases. Germline V gene lookup returns CDR1 LGHDT and CDR2 YNNKEL (reference sequence). The CDR3 loop spans 17 amino acids. Trimming at V came to 5 bases and at J to 3 bases, leaving 6 bases not matched to a gene. CDR3 amino acids: CASSYGLAGGWTDTQYF. The CDR3 nucleotides are TGTGCCAGCAGCTACGGACTAGCGGGGGGGTGGACAGATACGCAGTATTTT.

The genes are TRBV24-1 and TRBJ2-2; D is perhaps TRBD1 or TRBD2 (6 bases each). V was cut by 5 bases and J by 2 bases, with 14 bases left in between. The CDR3 totals 16 residues. Germline lookup yields CDR1 KGHDR and CDR2 SFDVKD. Written as DNA, the CDR3 is TGTGCCACCAGTGTAGGTGGGGGGCAAAACACCGGGGAGCTGTTTTTT. It encodes CATSVGGGQNTGELFF.

J is TRBJ2-7 and V is TRBV21-1; the D call of TRBD1 is as the table states it, not checked on the DNA. TRBV21-1 is flagged as a pseudogene. The CDR3 consists of 16 residues. In DNA form, the CDR3 reads TGTGCCAGCACCCCTGGGAGGACAGGGGATACCTACGAGCAGTACTTC. As protein: CASTPGRTGDTYEQYF.

The CDR3 nucleotides are TGTGCCAGCAGTTACTCCGTTCGCGGGGAGCTGTTTTTT. Its protein is CASSYSVRGELFF. The chain uses TRBV6-5 and TRBJ2-2; D is uncertain. Germline CDR1 reads MNHEY; CDR2 reads SVGAGI. Trimming shortened V by 0 bases and J by 7 bases, and 6 bases separated the two germline ends. CDR3 length: 13 amino acids.

V is TRBV21-1 and J is TRBJ2-3; the table's D gene call, TRBD1, was not cross checked with the DNA. TRBV21-1 is recorded as a pseudogene. The CDR3 sequence is 18 residues long. DNA of the CDR3: TGTGCCAGCAGCAAAGAGACAGGGGATTTATTACGCACAGATACGCAGTATTTT. Its protein product is CASSKETGDLLRTDTQYF.

This clone was observed a single time. This chain links TRBV10-3 with TRBJ2-7; 9 nucleotides align to TRBD1. The J segment lost 2 bases and the V segment lost 7 bases, leaving 9 bases of the junction unmatched. The CDR3 length is 15 residues. Germline V gene sequence: CDR1 ENHRY, CDR2 SYGVKD. CDR3 region: CAITPGQGSTYEQYF. DNA for the CDR3: TGTGCCATCACCCCGGGACAGGGCTCAACCTACGAGCAGTACTTC.

The chain combines TRBV14 with TRBJ1-6, with D perhaps matching TRBD1 (5 bases). The CDR3 sequence is 14 residues long. Trimming removed 4 bases from V and 5 bases from J, with 9 bases in between. The germline CDR1 and CDR2 sequences are SGHDN and FVKESK. CDR3 DNA: TGTGCCAGCAGCCGGGGGGGTAATAATTCACCCCTCCACTTT. This sequence encodes CASSRGGNNSPLHF. Combining the CDR3 with reference TRBV14 and TRBJ1-6 gives the whole variable domain EAGVTQFPSHSVIEKGQTVTLRCDPISGHDNLYWYRRVMGKEIKFLLHFVKESKQDESGMPNNRFLAERTGGTYSTLKVQPAELEDSGVYFCASSRGGNNSPLHFGNGTRLTVT.

CDR3 coding DNA: TGTGCCAGCCGGGACAGCTCCTACGAGCAGTACTTC. Protein product: CASRDSSYEQYF. V is TRBV27 and J is TRBJ2-7, with TRBD1 matching over 7 bases. The J segment lost 0 bases and the V segment lost 8 bases, leaving 1 base of the junction unmatched. Looked up from germline, CDR1 is MNHEY and CDR2 is SMNVEV (reference sequence). CDR3 length: 12 residues.

The rearrangement uses TRBV7-6 and TRBJ1-2; D might be TRBD1 (6 bases). CDR3 length: 16 amino acids. CDR1 and CDR2 (germline): SGHVS, FNYEAQ. Between the trimmed V and J ends, which lost 4 bases and 4 bases, there was a span of 19 bases. In DNA, the CDR3 is TGTGCCAGCAGCTCCGGGACATCGCTTGGGGGCTATGGCTACACCTTC. Amino acids: CASSSGTSLGGYGYTF.